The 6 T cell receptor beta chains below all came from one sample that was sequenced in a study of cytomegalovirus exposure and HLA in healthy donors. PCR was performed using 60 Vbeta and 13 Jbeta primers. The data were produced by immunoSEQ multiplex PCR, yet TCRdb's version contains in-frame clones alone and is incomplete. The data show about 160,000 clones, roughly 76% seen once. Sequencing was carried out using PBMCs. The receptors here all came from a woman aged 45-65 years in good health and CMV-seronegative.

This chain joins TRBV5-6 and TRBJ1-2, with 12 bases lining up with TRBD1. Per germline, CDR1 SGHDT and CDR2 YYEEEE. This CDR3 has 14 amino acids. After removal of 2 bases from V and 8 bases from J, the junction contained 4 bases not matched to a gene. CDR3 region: CASSFGTGGGGYTF. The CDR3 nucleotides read TGTGCCAGCAGCTTCGGGACAGGGGGCGGAGGCTACACCTTC.

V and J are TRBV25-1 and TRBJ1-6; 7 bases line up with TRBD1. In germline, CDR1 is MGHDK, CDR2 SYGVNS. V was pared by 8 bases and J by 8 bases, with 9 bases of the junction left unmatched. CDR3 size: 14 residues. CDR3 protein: CASHATGRDSPLHF. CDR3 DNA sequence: TGTGCCAGCCATGCGACAGGGAGAGATTCACCCCTCCACTTT.

CDR3 loop: CASTTTGELFF. CDR3 coding DNA: TGTGCCAGCACCACTACCGGGGAGCTGTTTTTT. This chain joins TRBV7-9 and TRBJ2-2; unclear D gene. The length of the CDR3 is 11 residues. Trimming shortened V by 7 bases and J by 5 bases, and 5 bases separated the two germline ends. Germline CDR1 SEHNR, CDR2 FQNEAQ (reference sequence).

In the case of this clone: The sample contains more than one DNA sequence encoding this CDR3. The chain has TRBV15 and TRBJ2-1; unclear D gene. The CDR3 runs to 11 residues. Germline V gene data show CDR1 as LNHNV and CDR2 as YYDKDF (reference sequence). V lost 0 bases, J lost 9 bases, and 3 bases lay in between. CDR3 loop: CATSRDREQFF. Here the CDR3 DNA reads TGTGCCACCAGCAGAGATCGTGAGCAGTTCTTC.

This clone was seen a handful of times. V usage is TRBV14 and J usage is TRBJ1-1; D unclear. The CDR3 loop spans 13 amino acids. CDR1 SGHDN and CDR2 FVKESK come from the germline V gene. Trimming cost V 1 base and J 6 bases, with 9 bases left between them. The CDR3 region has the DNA TGTGCCAGCAGCCAAGTCATCGGGGCTGAAGCTTTCTTT. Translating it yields CASSQVIGAEAFF.

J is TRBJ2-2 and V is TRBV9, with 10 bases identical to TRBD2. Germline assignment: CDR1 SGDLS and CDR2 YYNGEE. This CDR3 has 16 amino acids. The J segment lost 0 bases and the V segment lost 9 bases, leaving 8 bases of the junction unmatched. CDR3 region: CATGGTSGANTGELFF. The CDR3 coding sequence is TGTGCCACGGGCGGAACTAGCGGGGCGAACACCGGGGAGCTGTTTTTT.